The 32 T cell receptor beta chains reported below all come from one sample, sequenced in a study of T cells after yellow fever vaccination. Via MiXCR, TCRdb re-called the 5' RACE reads, giving one row per CDR3 protein. The profile covers hundreds of thousands of distinct CDR3 sequences, with more than 3% appearing a single time and around 20% taken by the ten largest. This specimen was PBMCs, taken on the day of the yellow fever booster vaccination. These receptors all come from a man aged 18 to 30 who received the YFV17D yellow fever vaccine.

This clonotype was detected a few times. The chain is built from TRBV12-3 or TRBV12-4 and TRBJ2-1, with 7 nucleotides matching TRBD1. This CDR3 contains 14 residues. V trimming: 6 bases; J trimming: 8 bases; junction bases outside the gene matches: 10. The CDR3 sequence: CASSTQGQIHEQFF. The DNA of the CDR3 is TGTGCCAGCAGCACCCAGGGACAGATCCATGAGCAGTTCTTC.

This clonotype was detected many times. The chain carries TRBV5-1 and TRBJ2-2; tentative D call: TRBD1 (6 bases). Germline V gene sequence: CDR1 SGHRS, CDR2 YFSETQ. The CDR3 is 15 amino acids. V lost 4 bases and J 2 bases, leaving 12 bases between the germline ends. CDR3 loop: CASSLGQPNTGELFF. The CDR3 DNA sequence: TGCGCCAGCAGCCTCGGACAGCCTAACACCGGGGAGCTGTTTTTT.

The rearrangement joins TRBV5-1 to TRBJ1-5, with D maybe TRBD1 (5 bases). V gave up 5 bases and J gave up 4 bases, with 16 bases separating them. The CDR3 has 15 residues. The germline CDR1 and CDR2 sequences are SGHRS and YFSETQ. The CDR3 reads CASSRSGTMNQPQHF. For the CDR3, the DNA is TGCGCCAGCAGTCGGAGTGGGACCATGAATCAGCCCCAGCATTTT.

This rearrangement joins TRBV20-1 to TRBJ1-2; D not resolved. The CDR3 runs 13 residues. With 0 bases removed from V and 4 bases from J, the gap between germline ends came to 9 bases. Germline CDR1 and CDR2: DFQATT and SNEGSKA (reference sequence). In DNA, the CDR3 is TGCAGTGCTAGAGACTCGGAAGGCTATGGCTACACCTTC. Translation gives CSARDSEGYGYTF.

The table lists this clonotype with many counts. The chain joins TRBV4-1 to TRBJ2-1; D gene uncertain. V gave up 0 bases and J gave up 10 bases, with 16 bases separating them. The CDR3 is 15 amino acids. Germline assignment: CDR1 MGHRA and CDR2 YSYEKL. The DNA for the CDR3 is TGCGCCAGCAGCCAAGAAGGAAGGACCCACTGGGAGCAGTTCTTC. Translated: CASSQEGRTHWEQFF.

This clonotype was picked up many times. V and J are TRBV6-6 and TRBJ2-5, with D perhaps being TRBD1 or TRBD2 (6 bases each). The germline V gene has CDR1 MNHNY and CDR2 SVGAGI (reference sequence). The CDR3 runs to 13 residues. V dropped 11 bases and J dropped 4 bases, with 17 bases sitting between them. The DNA for the CDR3 is TGTGCCTCCGAGACGGGGGCAGGAGAGACCCAGTACTTC. Protein: CASETGAGETQYF.

This clonotype was seen at least ten times. This sequence joins TRBV20-1 and TRBJ2-3; 9 bases line up with TRBD2. Germline CDR1 reads DFQATT; CDR2 reads SNEGSKA (reference sequence). The CDR3 is made up of 14 amino acids. V was pared by 5 bases and J by 4 bases, with 7 bases of the junction left unmatched. The CDR3 protein is CSARTSALPDTQYF. In DNA, the CDR3 is TGCAGTGCTCGGACTAGCGCGCTCCCAGATACGCAGTATTTT.

The chain links TRBV25-1 to TRBJ2-3; 10 bases map to TRBD2. Germline values: CDR1 MGHDK, CDR2 SYGVNS. There are 15 residues in the CDR3. Unmatched junction bases numbered 4, after V lost 3 bases and J lost 4 bases. This chain's CDR3 is CASSDSGGSPDTQYF. For the CDR3, the DNA is TGTGCCAGCAGTGATAGCGGGGGGAGCCCAGATACGCAGTATTTT.

This clonotype was observed a handful of times. This sequence joins TRBV7-9 and TRBJ1-5, with D unclear. Germline CDR1 SEHNR, CDR2 FQNEAQ (reference sequence). This CDR3 comprises 13 residues. With 1 base removed from V and 6 bases from J, the gap between germline ends came to 7 bases. The CDR3 is CASSLGEFQPQHF. The CDR3 coding sequence is TGTGCCAGCAGCTTAGGGGAGTTTCAGCCCCAGCATTTT.

This clonotype has only a few counts. The chain links TRBV24-1 to TRBJ2-5, with 9 bases fitting TRBD2. The CDR3 runs 19 residues. The V gene's germline CDR1 is KGHDR and CDR2 SFDVKD. Unmatched junction bases numbered 22, after V lost 9 bases and J lost 3 bases. The CDR3 loop is CATPAGSGGTPGVEETQYF. CDR3 DNA: TGTGCCACCCCGGCGGGCAGCGGGGGGACCCCAGGGGTCGAAGAGACCCAGTACTTC.

This clonotype has a handful of counts. This rearrangement joins TRBV3-1 to TRBJ2-3; 14 bases agree with TRBD2. Germline V gene lookup returns CDR1 LGHDT and CDR2 YNNKEL (reference sequence). V lost 2 bases, J lost 1 base, and 8 bases stayed unmatched. The CDR3 sequence is 19 residues long. CDR3 sequence reads: CASSQWGTSGGRGTDTQYF. Here the CDR3 DNA reads TGTGCCAGCAGCCAATGGGGGACTAGCGGGGGTCGGGGCACAGATACGCAGTATTTT.

This clonotype has at least ten counts. The V call is TRBV20-1, the J call TRBJ2-2; D unresolved. V was cut by 1 base and J by 0 bases, with 12 bases left in between. There are 16 residues in the CDR3. CDR1 and CDR2 (germline): DFQATT, SNEGSKA (reference sequence). CDR3 DNA sequence: TGCAGTGCTAGAGGAAATACTCGGTCGAACACCGGGGAGCTGTTTTTT. Its protein is CSARGNTRSNTGELFF.

This clonotype was seen repeatedly, ten times or more. V and J are TRBV27 and TRBJ2-6; a weak D match, TRBD1 (6 bases). The CDR3 runs 18 residues. The germline V gene encodes CDR1 MNHEY and CDR2 SMNVEV (reference sequence). V lost 4 bases and J 0 bases, leaving 16 bases between the germline ends. The CDR3 loop reads CASSSTRQGSSGANVLTF. The CDR3 coding sequence is TGTGCCAGCAGTTCCACACGTCAGGGGTCCTCTGGGGCCAACGTCCTGACTTTC.

This clonotype was detected ten times or more. The chain combines TRBV7-9 with TRBJ2-3; the D is unclear. V lost 5 bases to trimming and J lost 2 bases, with 11 bases between them. CDR1 is SEHNR and CDR2 is FQNEAQ in the germline V gene (reference sequence). This CDR3 has 14 residues. CDR3 in amino acids: CASSRSTVTDTQYF. CDR3 nucleotides: TGTGCCAGCAGCCGATCGACTGTCACAGATACGCAGTATTTT.

This clonotype was counted at least ten times. The rearrangement joins TRBV23-1 to TRBJ1-5, with D possibly matching TRBD1 (5 bases). TRBV23-1 is placed among ORFs of uncertain function. With 3 bases removed from V and 7 bases from J, the gap between germline ends came to 13 bases. This CDR3 is 14 amino acids long. CDR3 sequence reads: CASSHRVWGQPQHF. The CDR3 nucleotides read TGCGCCAGCAGTCACCGCGTTTGGGGCCAGCCCCAGCATTTT.

This clonotype was picked up a small number of times. This chain uses TRBV24-1 with TRBJ2-3; 7 bases are shared with TRBD1. The CDR3 has 14 amino acids. Germline CDR1 and CDR2: KGHDR and SFDVKD. V was clipped by 5 bases and J by 4 bases; unmatched bases: 5. The CDR3 sequence: CATSVGGDADTQYF. In DNA form, the CDR3 reads TGTGCCACCAGTGTAGGGGGCGATGCAGATACGCAGTATTTT.

The CDR3 sequence: CASILELGVPYNEQFF. CDR3 nucleotide sequence: TGTGCCAGCATCCTGGAACTGGGGGTTCCCTACAATGAGCAGTTCTTC. This sequence joins TRBV7-2 and TRBJ2-1, with D perhaps matching TRBD1 or TRBD2 (5 bases each). Germline V CDR1 and CDR2: SGHTA, FQGNSA. V was cut by 7 bases and J by 2 bases, with 18 bases left in between. This CDR3 is built from 16 residues.

The chain carries TRBV2 and TRBJ2-7; 8 bases match TRBD1. Germline trimming cut 7 bases from V and 4 bases from J; bases unmatched to any gene: 6. Germline assignment: CDR1 SNHLY and CDR2 FYNNEI. This CDR3 comprises 13 residues. The CDR3, as DNA: TGTGCCAGCAACGGACAGGGAATTTACGAGCAGTACGTC. Translation: CASNGQGIYEQYV.

This clonotype was recorded at least ten times. The J gene is TRBJ2-3, the V gene TRBV7-3; no clear D gene. Germline V gene lookup returns CDR1 SGHTA and CDR2 FQGTGA. Trimming left V 1 base short and J 0 bases short, with 5 bases between. The CDR3 has 14 residues. CDR3 sequence: CASSLRGSTDTQYF. DNA of the CDR3: TGTGCCAGCAGCTTAAGGGGAAGCACAGATACGCAGTATTTT.

This clonotype came up a few times. J is TRBJ1-5 and V is TRBV29-1, with D maybe TRBD1 (6 bases). Looked up from germline, CDR1 is SQVTM and CDR2 is ANQGSEA. The CDR3 extends over 14 amino acids. Trimming left V 7 bases short and J 3 bases short, with 16 bases between. The CDR3 sequence is CSARNTGFNQPQHF. In nucleotides, the CDR3 is TGCAGCGCCAGAAACACAGGGTTCAATCAGCCCCAGCATTTT.

This clonotype was picked up many times. The chain recombines TRBV5-1 with TRBJ2-3; maybe TRBD2 (6 bases). The length of the CDR3 is 15 residues. The germline V gene encodes CDR1 SGHRS and CDR2 YFSETQ. V lost 3 bases and J 1 base, leaving 12 bases between the germline ends. The CDR3 DNA reads as TGCGCCAGCAGCTATGTCGGGAGCGGCACAGATACGCAGTATTTT. Translated, it gives CASSYVGSGTDTQYF.

The chain carries TRBV2 and TRBJ2-1; 11 positions match TRBD1. Germline V gene data show CDR1 as SNHLY and CDR2 as FYNNEI. Trimming at V came to 7 bases and at J to 7 bases, leaving 3 bases not matched to a gene. There are 13 residues in the CDR3. The CDR3 DNA reads TGTGCCAGCACGGGGGACAGGGGGAATGAGCAGTTCTTC. Translating it yields CASTGDRGNEQFF.

This clonotype appeared many times. The chain carries TRBV7-2 and TRBJ2-3; D is possibly TRBD1 or TRBD2 (5 bases each). CDR3 size: 14 residues. Germline assignment: CDR1 SGHTA and CDR2 FQGNSA. Trimming left V 4 bases short and J 11 bases short, with 19 bases between. The CDR3 nucleotides read TGTGCCAGCAGCTCAACCGGGACGGCAATTGAGCAGTATTTT. Its protein product is CASSSTGTAIEQYF.

The CDR3 region is CASSSARDRAWKTQYF. In DNA, the CDR3 is TGTGCCAGCAGCTCGGCTAGGGACAGGGCATGGAAGACCCAGTACTTC. The chain carries TRBV5-4 and TRBJ2-5; TRBD1 aligns across 9 bases. The CDR3 extends over 16 amino acids. Germline CDR1 is SGHNT and CDR2 is YYREEE (reference sequence). V gave up 3 bases and J gave up 6 bases; unmatched junction bases: 12.

Ten or more counts support this clonotype. The chain links TRBV2 to TRBJ2-7; possibly TRBD1 for D (5 bases). V lost 1 base and J 2 bases, leaving 6 bases between the germline ends. Germline lookup yields CDR1 SNHLY and CDR2 FYNNEI. CDR3 length: 13 residues. DNA for the CDR3: TGTGCCAGCAGTGAAGGACAGACCTACGAGCAGTACTTC. Its protein is CASSEGQTYEQYF.

The sample holds many counts of this clonotype. The chain uses TRBV27 and TRBJ2-1, with a tentative D call TRBD1 (6 bases). Per the germline V gene, CDR1 is MNHEY and CDR2 is SMNVEV (reference sequence). The CDR3 is 14 amino acids. Trimming cost V 3 bases and J 4 bases, with 10 bases left between them. CDR3 amino acids: CASSFGGLYNEQFF. The CDR3 DNA sequence: TGTGCCAGCAGTTTTGGGGGCCTTTACAATGAGCAGTTCTTC.

The rearrangement links TRBV6-2 or TRBV6-3 to TRBJ2-1; D unclear. The CDR3 consists of 15 residues. Germline loops: CDR1 MNHEY, CDR2 SVGEGT. V was trimmed by 2 bases and J by 2 bases, leaving 10 bases between them. The CDR3 sequence: CASSYGAVTYNEQFF. For the CDR3, the DNA is TGTGCCAGCAGTTACGGTGCAGTTACCTACAATGAGCAGTTCTTC.

This clonotype appeared a few times. J is TRBJ1-3 and V is TRBV20-1; D unclear. The CDR3 sequence is 14 residues long. Deletions cut 0 bases from V and 1 base from J, with 7 bases between. Per germline, CDR1 DFQATT and CDR2 SNEGSKA (reference sequence). Written as DNA, the CDR3 is TGCAGTGCTAGAGAGGCCAGGTCTGGAAACACCATATATTTT. It encodes CSAREARSGNTIYF.

To note about this clonotype: Being one base from a much bigger clone, this may be a read error. The J gene is TRBJ2-5, the V gene TRBV2, with a tentative D call TRBD1 (5 bases). The CDR3 is 12 residues long. Looked up from germline, CDR1 is SNHLY and CDR2 is FYNNEI. Trimming cost V 6 bases and J 2 bases, with 7 bases left between them. This chain's CDR3 is CASRTDQETQYF. CDR3 nucleotide sequence: TGTGCCAGCAGGACAGATCAAGAGACCCAGTACTTC.

This clonotype was observed at least ten times. The chain employs TRBV20-1 and TRBJ2-5; no clear D. Trimming shortened V by 0 bases and J by 5 bases, and 16 bases separated the two germline ends. Germline CDR1 reads DFQATT; CDR2 reads SNEGSKA (reference sequence). This CDR3 spans 15 amino acids. The CDR3 spells CSARDRYKFLETQYF. In DNA form, the CDR3 reads TGCAGTGCTAGAGATCGATACAAGTTTCTGGAGACCCAGTACTTC.

This clonotype was observed a few times. The J gene is TRBJ1-6, the V gene TRBV20-1; D uncertain. Germline V gives CDR1 DFQATT, CDR2 SNEGSKA (reference sequence). With 5 bases removed from V and 7 bases from J, the gap between germline ends came to 15 bases. This CDR3 comprises 14 residues. This CDR3 is CSAGLTPTNSPLHF. The CDR3 nucleotides are TGCAGTGCTGGGTTGACTCCGACCAATTCACCCCTCCACTTT.

This clonotype was detected a few times. V is TRBV30 and J is TRBJ1-2; perhaps TRBD1 as D (5 bases). Germline V lookup: CDR1 GTSNPN, CDR2 SVGIG (reference sequence). Trimming shortened V by 4 bases and J by 4 bases, and 16 bases separated the two germline ends. The CDR3 consists of 14 residues. The CDR3 nucleotides read TGTGCCTGGACCATGTCCATGACAGTCTATGGCTACACCTTC. Translating it yields CAWTMSMTVYGYTF.